This is a list of T cell receptor beta chains from one sample in a study of human T cells and chemical hapten exposure. TCRdb re-derived calls from the RACE reads in MiXCR, one entry per CDR3 protein. The top ten hold 3% to 4% of the sample, which has under 120,000 distinct CDR3 sequences, 9.5% to 11% seen once. Sequences were derived from whole blood, sampled in connection with sensitization to the hapten diphenylcyclopropenone (DPC). These receptors all come from a middle-aged woman with alopecia areata. Some clones in this sample may be carry-over from other donors' samples. Each CDR3 is given with its conserved first and last residue. A D gene is named only where the DNA matches it firmly. The size of a clone is reported for some rows only, either as once, few or many, or as a class for expanded clones.

V: TRBV2
J: TRBJ1-5
D: TRBD1
length: 15
size: many
DNA: TGTGCCAGCATCAGAGGGACAGGGGGTGATCAGCCCCAGCATTTT
CDR3: CASIRGTGGDQPQHF

V: TRBV29-1
J: TRBJ2-1
D: NA
length: 15
size: few
DNA: TGCAGCGTTGACCCCGCGGACCATCAGGCAGGTGAGCAGTTCTTC
CDR3: CSVDPADHQAGEQFF

V: TRBV20-1
J: TRBJ2-7
D: TRBD2
length: 15
size: NA
DNA: TGCAGTGCCCCCCGGCTCGCTAGCGGTACCTACGAGCAGTACTTC
CDR3: CSAPRLASGTYEQYF

V: TRBV6-5
J: TRBJ2-2
D: TRBD2
length: 14
size: many
DNA: TGTGCCAGCCTGCGGGGGGGCCCAGGCGGGGAGCTGTTTTTT
CDR3: CASLRGGPGGELFF

V: TRBV7-9
J: TRBJ1-1
D: TRBD1
length: 15
size: NA
DNA: TGTGCCAGCAGCTCCGGGACAGGGGTGAACACTGAAGCTTTCTTT
CDR3: CASSSGTGVNTEAFF

V: TRBV28
J: TRBJ1-2
D: NA
length: 14
size: NA
DNA: TGTGCCAGCAGCCCCGGGGCCCTGTACTATGGCTACACCTTC
CDR3: CASSPGALYYGYTF

V: TRBV6-6
J: TRBJ1-1
D: NA
length: 16
size: NA
DNA: TGTGCCAGCACCAGAAACGACAGAGGGCCCAACACTGAAGCTTTCTTT
CDR3: CASTRNDRGPNTEAFF

V: TRBV7-2
J: TRBJ2-2
D: NA
length: 14
size: many
DNA: TGTGCCAGCAGCCGGTCCTGGGCGGTCGGGGAGCTGTTTTTT
CDR3: CASSRSWAVGELFF

V: TRBV20-1
J: TRBJ2-1
D: TRBD2
length: 15
size: many
DNA: TGCAGTGCTAGGGTCCCCTTCGGGGGGAAGCCTGAGCAGTTCTTC
CDR3: CSARVPFGGKPEQFF

V: TRBV6-6
J: TRBJ1-5
D: TRBD1
length: 14
size: NA
DNA: TGTGCCAGCAGTTACCAGGGGGCGAATCAGCCCCAGCATTTT
CDR3: CASSYQGANQPQHF

V: TRBV9
J: TRBJ2-2
D: TRBD2
length: 16
size: many
DNA: TGTGCCAGCAGCGTTAGTAGCGGGAGTTCGGCCGGGGAGCTGTTTTTT
CDR3: CASSVSSGSSAGELFF

V: TRBV6-2/TRBV6-3
J: TRBJ2-2
D: NA
length: 14
size: few
DNA: TGTGCCAGCAGTCCCCTCGGTGGTGCCGGGGAGCTGTTTTTT
CDR3: CASSPLGGAGELFF

V: TRBV5-4
J: TRBJ2-3
D: NA
length: 14
size: NA
DNA: TGTGCCAGCAGCCCTACAGTCCCCACAGATACGCAGTATTTT
CDR3: CASSPTVPTDTQYF

V: TRBV5-1
J: TRBJ2-3
D: NA
length: 14
size: few
DNA: TGCGCCAGCAGCCCAGCGACAGGCACAGATACGCAGTATTTT
CDR3: CASSPATGTDTQYF

V: TRBV7-2
J: TRBJ1-3
D: NA
length: 13
size: few
DNA: TGTGCCAGCAGCCCGACCTTGGGTAACACCATATATTTT
CDR3: CASSPTLGNTIYF

V: TRBV2
J: TRBJ2-5
D: NA
length: 13
size: few
DNA: TGTGCCAGCAAGAGGACAGAGAAAGAGACCCAGTACTTC
CDR3: CASKRTEKETQYF

V: TRBV3-1
J: TRBJ2-7
D: TRBD1
length: 14
size: NA
DNA: TGTGCCAGCAGTCCCCAGCAGGGGGCCTACGTGCAGTACTTC
CDR3: CASSPQQGAYVQYF

V: TRBV7-2
J: TRBJ2-3
D: TRBD1
length: 15
size: NA
DNA: TGTGCCAGCAGCTCCCGAGGGACAGCCCCAGATACGCAGTATTTT
CDR3: CASSSRGTAPDTQYF

V: TRBV7-9
J: TRBJ2-2
D: NA
length: 14
size: many
DNA: TGTGCCAGCAGTAAAAGTGGGGCATCCGGGGAGCTGTTTTTT
CDR3: CASSKSGASGELFF

V: TRBV12-3/TRBV12-4
J: TRBJ2-1
D: NA
length: 11
size: many
DNA: TGTGCCACAGCGGTGGGGAATGAGCAGTTCTTC
CDR3: CATAVGNEQFF

V: TRBV2
J: TRBJ2-5
D: NA
length: 14
size: NA
DNA: TGTGCCAGCAGTTTGGGGGAGACCCAAGAGACCCAGTACTTC
CDR3: CASSLGETQETQYF

V: TRBV20-1
J: TRBJ2-1
D: NA
length: 11
size: NA
DNA: TGCAGTGCCCTCTCAAGCAATGAGCAGTTCTTC
CDR3: CSALSSNEQFF

V: TRBV25-1
J: TRBJ2-2
D: NA
length: 15
size: many
DNA: TGTGCCAGCAGTGAAGGGGGAGCCCCAGGCGGGGAGCTGTTTTTT
CDR3: CASSEGGAPGGELFF